This T cell receptor beta chain was found in a study of blood T cell repertoires in COVID-19. Across the whole study: COVID-19 samples from acute and convalescent phases originated in the United States, Italy and Spain. PBMCs, B-cell-depleted T cells, or T cells were the source of the cDNA or gDNA that made up the material.

The germline V and J ends were trimmed by 3 bases and 8 bases, with 11 bases remaining between them. The CDR3 covers 13 residues. Per germline, CDR1 LGHNT and CDR2 FRNRAP. Clones were read by immunoSEQ multiplex PCR, and TCRdb kept only the in-frame ones, dropping some. The sample comprises fewer than 110,000 clones, nearly 90% of which are singletons, and approximately 3.1% rests with the top ten. This receptor was identified in a man aged 50 or older in a cohort sampled during active COVID-19. Sequencing input: peripheral blood. V gene TRBV12-5 combines with J gene TRBJ2-1, with a weak D call TRBD1 (5 bases). The CDR3 region has the DNA TGTGCTAGTGGTTTAGGCAGGGCCGATGAGCAGTTCTTC. Its translation: CASGLGRADEQFF.